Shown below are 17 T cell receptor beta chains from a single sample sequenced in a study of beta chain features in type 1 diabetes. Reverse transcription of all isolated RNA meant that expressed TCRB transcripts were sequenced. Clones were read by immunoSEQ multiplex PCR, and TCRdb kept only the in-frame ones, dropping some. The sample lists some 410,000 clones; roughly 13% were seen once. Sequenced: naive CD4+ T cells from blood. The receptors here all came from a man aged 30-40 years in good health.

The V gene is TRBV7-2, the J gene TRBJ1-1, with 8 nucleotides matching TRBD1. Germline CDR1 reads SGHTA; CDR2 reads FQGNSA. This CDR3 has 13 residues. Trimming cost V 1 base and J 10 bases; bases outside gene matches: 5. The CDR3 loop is CASSLVLQGGAFF. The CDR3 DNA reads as TGTGCCAGCAGCTTAGTTTTACAGGGGGGAGCTTTCTTT.

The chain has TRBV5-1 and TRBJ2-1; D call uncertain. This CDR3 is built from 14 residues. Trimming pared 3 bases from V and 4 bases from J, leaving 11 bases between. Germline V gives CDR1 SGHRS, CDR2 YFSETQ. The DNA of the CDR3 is TGCGCCAGCAGCTCCATCCTTCGGTACAATGAGCAGTTCTTC. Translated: CASSSILRYNEQFF.

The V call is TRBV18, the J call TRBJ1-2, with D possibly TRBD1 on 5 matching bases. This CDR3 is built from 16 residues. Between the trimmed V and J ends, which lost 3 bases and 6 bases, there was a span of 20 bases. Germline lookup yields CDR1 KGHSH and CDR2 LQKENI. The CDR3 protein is CASSPGAVKGLDGYTF. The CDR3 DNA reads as TGTGCCAGCTCACCTGGGGCAGTCAAGGGTTTGGATGGCTACACCTTC.

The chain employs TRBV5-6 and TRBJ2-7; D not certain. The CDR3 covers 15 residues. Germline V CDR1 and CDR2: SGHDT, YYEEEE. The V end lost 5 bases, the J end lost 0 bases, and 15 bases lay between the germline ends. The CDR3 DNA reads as TGTGCCAGCAGTTCCTATTACCTTAGCTCCTACGAGCAGTACGTC. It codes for CASSSYYLSSYEQYV.

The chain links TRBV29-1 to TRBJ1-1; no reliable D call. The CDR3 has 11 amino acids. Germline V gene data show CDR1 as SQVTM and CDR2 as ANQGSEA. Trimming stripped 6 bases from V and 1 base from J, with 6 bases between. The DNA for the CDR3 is TGCAGCGTAGCAGCGAACACTGAAGCTTTCTTT. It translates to CSVAANTEAFF.

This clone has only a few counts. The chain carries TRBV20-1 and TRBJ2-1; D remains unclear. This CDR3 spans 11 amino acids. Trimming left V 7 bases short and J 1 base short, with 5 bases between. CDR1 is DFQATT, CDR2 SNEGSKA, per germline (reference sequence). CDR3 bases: TGCAGTGTGCTATCCTACAATGAGCAGTTCTTC. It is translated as CSVLSYNEQFF.

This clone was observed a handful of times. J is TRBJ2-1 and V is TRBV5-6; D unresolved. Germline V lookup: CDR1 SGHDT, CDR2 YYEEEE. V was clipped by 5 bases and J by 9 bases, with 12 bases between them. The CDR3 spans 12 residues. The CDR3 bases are TGTGCCAGCAGAGCTGCCCCGGCTGAGCAGTTCTTC. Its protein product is CASRAAPAEQFF. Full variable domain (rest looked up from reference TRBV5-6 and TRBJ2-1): DAGVTQSPTHLIKTRGQQVTLRCSPKSGHDTVSWYQQALGQGPQFIFQYYEEEERQRGNFPDRFSGHQFPNYSSELNVNALLLGDSALYLCASRAAPAEQFFGPGTRLTVL.

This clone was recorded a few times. The DNA of the CDR3 is TGTGCCAGCAGCTTGACTCAAGATACGCAGTATTTT. It encodes CASSLTQDTQYF. The chain is built from TRBV7-9 and TRBJ2-3; the D is unclear. The CDR3 loop spans 12 amino acids. Germline lookup yields CDR1 SEHNR and CDR2 FQNEAQ (reference sequence). Trimming took 3 bases from V and 5 from J, leaving 6 bases between them.

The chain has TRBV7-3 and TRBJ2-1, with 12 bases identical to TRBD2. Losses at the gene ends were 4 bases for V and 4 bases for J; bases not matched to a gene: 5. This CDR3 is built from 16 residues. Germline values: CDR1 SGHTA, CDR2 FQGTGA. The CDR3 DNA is TGTGCCAGCAGCTCGACTAGCGGGAGCGGATACAATGAGCAGTTCTTC. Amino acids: CASSSTSGSGYNEQFF.

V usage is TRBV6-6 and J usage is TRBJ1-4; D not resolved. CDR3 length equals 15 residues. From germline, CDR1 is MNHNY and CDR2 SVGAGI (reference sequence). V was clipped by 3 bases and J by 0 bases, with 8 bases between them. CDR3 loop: CASSYGKATNEKLFF. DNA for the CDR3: TGTGCCAGCAGTTATGGGAAAGCAACTAATGAAAAACTGTTTTTT.

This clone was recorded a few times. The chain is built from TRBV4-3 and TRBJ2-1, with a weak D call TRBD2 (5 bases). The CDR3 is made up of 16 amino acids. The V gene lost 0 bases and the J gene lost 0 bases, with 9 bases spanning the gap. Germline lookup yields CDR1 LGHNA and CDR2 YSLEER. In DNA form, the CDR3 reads TGCGCCAGCAGCCAAGATAGAGGGAGCTCCTACAATGAGCAGTTCTTC. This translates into CASSQDRGSSYNEQFF.

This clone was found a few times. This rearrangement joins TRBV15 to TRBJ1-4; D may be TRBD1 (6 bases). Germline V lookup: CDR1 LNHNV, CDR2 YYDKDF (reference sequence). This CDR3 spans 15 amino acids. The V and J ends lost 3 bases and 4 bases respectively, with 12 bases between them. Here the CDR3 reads CATSRSGAGNEKLFF. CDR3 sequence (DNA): TGTGCCACCAGCAGGTCAGGGGCTGGTAATGAAAAACTGTTTTTT.

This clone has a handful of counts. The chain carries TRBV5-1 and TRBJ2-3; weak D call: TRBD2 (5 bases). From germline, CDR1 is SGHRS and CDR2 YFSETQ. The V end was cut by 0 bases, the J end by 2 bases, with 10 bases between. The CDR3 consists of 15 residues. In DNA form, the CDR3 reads TGCGCCAGCAGCTTGGATCGGGGATCCACAGATACGCAGTATTTT. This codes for CASSLDRGSTDTQYF.

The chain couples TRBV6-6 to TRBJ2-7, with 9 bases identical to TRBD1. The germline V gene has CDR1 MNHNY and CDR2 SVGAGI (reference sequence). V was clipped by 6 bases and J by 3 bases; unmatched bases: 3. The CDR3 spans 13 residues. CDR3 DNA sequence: TGTGCCAGCAGCGCGACAGGGGGCTACGAGCAGTACTTC. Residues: CASSATGGYEQYF.

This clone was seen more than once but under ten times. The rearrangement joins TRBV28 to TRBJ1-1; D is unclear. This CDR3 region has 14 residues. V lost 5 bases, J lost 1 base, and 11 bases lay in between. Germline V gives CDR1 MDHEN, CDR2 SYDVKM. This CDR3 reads CASSLPGRNTEAFF. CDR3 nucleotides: TGTGCCAGCAGTCTCCCAGGCAGGAACACTGAAGCTTTCTTT.

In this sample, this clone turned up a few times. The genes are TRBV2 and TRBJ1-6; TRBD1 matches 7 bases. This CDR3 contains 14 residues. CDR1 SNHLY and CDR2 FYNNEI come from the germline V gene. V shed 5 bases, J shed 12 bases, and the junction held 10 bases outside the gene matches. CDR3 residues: CASSISGQVVPLHF. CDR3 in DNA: TGTGCCAGCAGTATATCTGGACAGGTGGTACCCCTCCACTTT.

The CDR3 DNA reads TGTGCCAGCAGCCTCCTGACAGGGGCTCAAGAGACCCAGTACTTC. Residues: CASSLLTGAQETQYF. The chain couples TRBV7-8 to TRBJ2-5; 8 nucleotides align to TRBD1. The germline gives CDR1 SGHVS, CDR2 FQNEAQ. The trim removed 5 bases at V and 2 bases at J, leaving 7 bases unmatched. The length of the CDR3 is 15 residues.